The present T cell receptor beta chain was sequenced within a study of technical replicates of blood from a few donors (dated by TCRdb to about 2017). In the case of this clone: What this receptor recognizes is not known. No base-level quality is on record; no much larger clone is a single base apart.

The library was built by means of the immunoSEQ multiplex PCR assay. The table was pulled from immuneACCESS by TCRdb, which kept in-frame rearrangements only. Such tables lose some clones; where checked, under half of the loss comes from unresolved V genes, and the rest has no known cause. The sample yields roughly 85,000 clones; approximately 93% were counted once. The top ten clonotypes cover around 0.25% of the sample. The sequencing input was T cells isolated from PBMCs. This sequence originates from a human donor in good health.

The CDR3 region reads CASSFRQEDTQYF. The DNA reads TGTGCCAGCAGCTTCCGACAGGAGGATACGCAGTATTTT. The V and J genes are TRBV5-4 and TRBJ2-3; TRBD1 is perhaps the D gene, given 6 matching bases. The CDR3 has 13 amino acids, counting the end cysteine and phenylalanine. The read is trimmed to its CDR3 DNA, 39 bases read in frame from base 1. The trim is 2 bases for V and 6 bases for J, with a gap of 10 bases between the germline ends. In the germline V gene (reference sequence), CDR1 corresponds to SGHNT and CDR2 to YYREEE.